This is a list of T cell receptor beta chains from one sample in a study of blood T cell repertoires in COVID-19. Repertoires were generated with immunoSEQ multiplex PCR, while TCRdb's copy carries only in-frame clones and drops some. The sample lists some 160,000 clones, about 85% occurring once. The specimen was PBMCs or T cells enriched from blood (not recorded which). Receptors originate from a woman aged 50 to 60 who had recovered from COVID-19. CDR3s include the opening cysteine and the closing phenylalanine or tryptophan. The D gene is left open where the match is weak. Rows give clone size only sometimes, using once, few, many, or a class for an expanded clone.

D gene | J gene | V gene | clone size | CDR3 DNA | CDR3 protein
NA | TRBJ2-1 | TRBV28 | NA | TGTGCCAGCAGTTTTGTCCCGACTAGAAACGTGGAGTTCTTC | CASSFVPTRNVEFF
NA | TRBJ1-5 | TRBV19 | NA | TGTGCCAGTAGTATAAGGGGTAGCAATCAGCCCCAGCATTTT | CASSIRGSNQPQHF
NA | TRBJ1-1 | TRBV19 | NA | TGTGCCAGTAAGAGGAACTTTGACAGGTGGAACACTGAAGCTTTCTTT | CASKRNFDRWNTEAFF
TRBD2 | TRBJ2-7 | TRBV28 | NA | TGTGCCAGCAGTCTAGGACTAGCGGGAGCCTCTTTCCCCTACGAGCAGTACTTC | CASSLGLAGASFPYEQYF
TRBD2 | TRBJ2-3 | TRBV6-5 | NA | TGTGCCAGCAGTTACGGGCGGGGGGGCACAGATACGCAGTATTTT | CASSYGRGGTDTQYF
NA | TRBJ2-1 | TRBV19 | NA | TGTGCCACCGCCGAGGCAAAACGGGATGAGCAGTTCTTC | CATAEAKRDEQFF
NA | TRBJ1-2 | TRBV27 | NA | TGTGCCAGCAGTTTAAAAGACTTACCAGGGCCCTATGGCTACACCTTC | CASSLKDLPGPYGYTF
NA | TRBJ2-7 | TRBV28 | NA | TGTGCCAGCGGAGGGACTGAGATCTACGAGCAGTACTTC | CASGGTEIYEQYF
NA | TRBJ1-4 | TRBV28 | NA | TGTGCCAGCACTAACAGGGAAAAACTGTTTTTT | CASTNREKLFF
NA | TRBJ1-1 | TRBV27 | NA | TGTGCCAGCAAGAGGGACTCGAACACTGAAGCTTTCTTT | CASKRDSNTEAFF
TRBD1 | TRBJ1-2 | TRBV28 | NA | TGTGCCAGCAGTTTATTTTACGACAGGGGATATGGCTACACCTTC | CASSLFYDRGYGYTF
NA | TRBJ1-4 | TRBV5-1 | NA | TGCGCCAGCAGCTTTGCGGGACGGAAAGATGAAAAACTGTTTTTT | CASSFAGRKDEKLFF
NA | TRBJ1-5 | TRBV19 | once | TGTGCCAGTAGTATGGCGGGAGGAAGGCACTCATATAGCAATCAGCCCCAGCATTTT | CASSMAGGRHSYSNQPQHF
NA | TRBJ1-2 | TRBV14 | NA | TGTGCCAGCAGCCAAGCGCGGTATGGCTACACCTTC | CASSQARYGYTF
NA | TRBJ2-7 | TRBV5-6 | NA | TGTGCCAGCAGTTTGAGAGGCGGCTCCTACGAGCAGTACTTC | CASSLRGGSYEQYF
TRBD2 | TRBJ2-7 | TRBV6-1 | large | TGTGCCAGCAGTGCCCAAGGTAGCGGGGGGGGAGCCGAGCAGTACTTC | CASSAQGSGGGAEQYF
TRBD1 | TRBJ1-2 | TRBV5-1 | NA | TGCGCCAGCAGCTTGTCAGGGGAAAGGGGGCCCTATGGCTACACCTTC | CASSLSGERGPYGYTF
NA | TRBJ1-1 | TRBV5-1 | few | TGCGCCAGCAGCACCGAGGGGAGGAAAGCTTTCTTT | CASSTEGRKAFF
NA | TRBJ1-5 | TRBV2 | NA | TGTGCCAGCAATGTAGGGACAAGCAATCAGCCCCAGCATTTT | CASNVGTSNQPQHF
TRBD2 | TRBJ2-1 | TRBV29-1 | NA | TGCAGCGTTGAATCGTTGGGACTAGCGTTCAATGAGCAGTTCTTC | CSVESLGLAFNEQFF
NA | TRBJ2-5 | TRBV15 | once | TGTGCCACCAGCAGAGATCGGGGGAGATGGGAGACCCAGTACTTC | CATSRDRGRWETQYF
NA | TRBJ1-5 | TRBV11-2 | NA | TGTGCCAGCAGCGACAGGATCCCGAGGAGCAATCAGCCCCAGCATTTT | CASSDRIPRSNQPQHF
NA | TRBJ2-1 | TRBV11-2 | NA | TGTGCCAGCAGCTTCCAGCAGGGGTATGAGCAGTTCTTC | CASSFQQGYEQFF
NA | TRBJ2-1 | TRBV7-2 | NA | TGTGCCAGCAGGGACCCTAGCAGCCGGGATGAGCAGTTCTTC | CASRDPSSRDEQFF
TRBD1 | TRBJ2-6 | TRBV7-6 | NA | TGTGCCAGCACAGGGGGTCCGAGCTCTGGGGCCAACGTCCTGACTTTC | CASTGGPSSGANVLTF
TRBD1 | TRBJ2-3 | TRBV7-9 | NA | TGTGCCAGCAGCTTAGTCCCTCGGGTGGACAGGAAAGATACAGATACGCAGTATTTT | CASSLVPRVDRKDTDTQYF
NA | TRBJ1-1 | TRBV12-5 | NA | TGTGCTAGTGGTCAGGGGTTGGGGAACACTGAAGCTTTCTTT | CASGQGLGNTEAFF
NA | TRBJ2-7 | TRBV6-1 | NA | TGTGCCAGCAGTGAAGGACAGCTCCTTTACGAGCAGTACTTC | CASSEGQLLYEQYF
TRBD2 | TRBJ2-3 | TRBV4-3 | NA | TGCGCCAGCAGCCAATTCGAAGCGGGAGTTGGGTATACGCAGTATTTT | CASSQFEAGVGYTQYF
TRBD1 | TRBJ2-2 | TRBV19 | NA | TGTGCCAGTAGTGAGCAGGGGGCGAGGACCGGGGAGCTGTTTTTT | CASSEQGARTGELFF
NA | TRBJ2-1 | TRBV7-8 | NA | TGTGCCAGCAGCTTAACTAGCATGAATGAGCAGTTCTTC | CASSLTSMNEQFF
NA | TRBJ1-6 | TRBV7-2 | NA | TGTGCCAGCAGCTTAACCCGGCAGGGGAGCTCACCCCTCCACTTT | CASSLTRQGSSPLHF
NA | TRBJ1-1 | TRBV28 | NA | TGTGCCAGCACTTTCTTTACCGGGGCTGAAGCTTTCTTT | CASTFFTGAEAFF
TRBD2 | TRBJ2-3 | TRBV4-3 | NA | TGCGCCAGCAGCCTAGAGCGGGAGGGCCTAGATACGCAGTATTTT | CASSLEREGLDTQYF
NA | TRBJ1-2 | TRBV19 | NA | TGTGCCACCATCGACCAGGGTAATGGCTACACCTTC | CATIDQGNGYTF
NA | TRBJ1-3 | TRBV19 | NA | TGTGCCAGTAGTATGTCGTACTCTGGAAACACCATATATTTT | CASSMSYSGNTIYF
NA | TRBJ2-1 | TRBV5-1 | NA | TGCGCCAGCAGCTTGGGACAGAGCTCCTACAATGAGCAGTTCTTC | CASSLGQSSYNEQFF
TRBD2 | TRBJ2-2 | TRBV6-2/TRBV6-3 | NA | TGTGCCAGCAGTTCCCGCCGACTAGCGGGAGCCACCGGGGAGCTGTTTTTT | CASSSRRLAGATGELFF
TRBD1 | TRBJ1-1 | TRBV6-6 | NA | TGTGCCAGCAGCCTGACAGGGGGCACTGAAGCTTTCTTT | CASSLTGGTEAFF
TRBD2 | TRBJ2-1 | TRBV28 | NA | TGTGCCAGCGGATCCGGGACTAGCGGGAGCAATGAGCAGTTCTTC | CASGSGTSGSNEQFF
NA | TRBJ2-7 | TRBV4-2 | NA | TGTGCCAGCAGCCAAACGACTAGTTCGTTCTACGAGCAGTACTTC | CASSQTTSSFYEQYF